This T cell receptor (beta chain) was captured in a study of regulatory T cells in long-lasting Graves disease. The V gene lost 6 bases and the J gene lost 8 bases, with 13 bases spanning the gap. CDR3 size: 12 residues. In building TCR beta libraries, iRepertoire HTBI primers were used together with Arm-PCR of CDR3 regions. MiXCR, run by TCRdb on the multiplex PCR reads, gives a single entry per CDR3 protein. The data show about 460,000 distinct CDR3 sequences, with approximately 23% seen just once and about 12% held by the top ten. This clonotype was seen many times. The time point was: persistent/refractory GD, antithyroid drugs over 5 years with positive TRAb. Extracted RNA from PBMCs served as the source of the TCR library.

The clonotype was recovered from a female donor with Graves disease. V and J are TRBV12-3 or TRBV12-4 and TRBJ1-1; D unresolved. Specimen: peripheral blood mononuclear cells (PBMCs), collected when the disease was refractory, from a patient treated with antithyroid drugs. CDR3: CASSSRSGEAFF. The DNA of the CDR3 is TGTGCCAGCAGCTCCCGCAGCGGGGAAGCTTTCTTT.